This T cell receptor beta chain is from a study of blood T cell repertoires in COVID-19. Study summary: The cDNA or gDNA used as material had been derived from T cells, B-cell-depleted T cells, or PBMCs.

Repertoires were generated with immunoSEQ multiplex PCR, while TCRdb's copy carries only in-frame clones and drops some. The table shows around 250,000 clones, with roughly 80% occurring only once. CDR3 size: 15 residues. Germline assignment: CDR1 SGHAT and CDR2 FQNNGV. This clone was seen a handful of times. The specimen sequenced was peripheral blood. The V and J genes are TRBV11-2 and TRBJ2-6; D remains unclear. This receptor was identified in a woman younger than 30 with acute or convalescent COVID-19. The CDR3 DNA reads as TGTGCTTCAGAGGCACCGTTCTCTGGGGCCAACGTCCTGACTTTC. Encoded protein: CASEAPFSGANVLTF.